This T cell receptor (beta chain) was found in a study of shared clonotypes between healthy human individuals. Study-wide results and caveats: Among non-shared clonotypes, generation probabilities were lower than among those shared by all four donors.

Samples underwent the assay at deep level. Every subset's genomic DNA went evenly onto several immunoSEQ plates. The method was immunoSEQ multiplex PCR; TCRdb's version includes in-frame clones alone and lacks a portion of them. The sample records around 2,000,000 clones, about 94% being singletons. CDR3 length: 14 residues. Germline CDR1 and CDR2: MGHRA and YSYEKL. The V gene lost 1 base and the J gene lost 3 bases, with 7 bases spanning the gap. Note on this clone: Its antigen is as yet unknown.

The naive CD8 population came from CD45RO-negative cells selected for CCR7, without terminally differentiated effector memory CD45RA+ cells. The rearrangement uses TRBV4-1 and TRBJ1-5; tentatively, D is TRBD1 (5 bases). The clonotype originates from a man between 18 and 35 years old in good health. Sequences were obtained from naive CD8+ T cells sorted from blood. The CDR3 reads CASSQGTFNQPQHF. The DNA for the CDR3 is TGCGCCAGCAGCCAAGGGACATTCAATCAGCCCCAGCATTTT.